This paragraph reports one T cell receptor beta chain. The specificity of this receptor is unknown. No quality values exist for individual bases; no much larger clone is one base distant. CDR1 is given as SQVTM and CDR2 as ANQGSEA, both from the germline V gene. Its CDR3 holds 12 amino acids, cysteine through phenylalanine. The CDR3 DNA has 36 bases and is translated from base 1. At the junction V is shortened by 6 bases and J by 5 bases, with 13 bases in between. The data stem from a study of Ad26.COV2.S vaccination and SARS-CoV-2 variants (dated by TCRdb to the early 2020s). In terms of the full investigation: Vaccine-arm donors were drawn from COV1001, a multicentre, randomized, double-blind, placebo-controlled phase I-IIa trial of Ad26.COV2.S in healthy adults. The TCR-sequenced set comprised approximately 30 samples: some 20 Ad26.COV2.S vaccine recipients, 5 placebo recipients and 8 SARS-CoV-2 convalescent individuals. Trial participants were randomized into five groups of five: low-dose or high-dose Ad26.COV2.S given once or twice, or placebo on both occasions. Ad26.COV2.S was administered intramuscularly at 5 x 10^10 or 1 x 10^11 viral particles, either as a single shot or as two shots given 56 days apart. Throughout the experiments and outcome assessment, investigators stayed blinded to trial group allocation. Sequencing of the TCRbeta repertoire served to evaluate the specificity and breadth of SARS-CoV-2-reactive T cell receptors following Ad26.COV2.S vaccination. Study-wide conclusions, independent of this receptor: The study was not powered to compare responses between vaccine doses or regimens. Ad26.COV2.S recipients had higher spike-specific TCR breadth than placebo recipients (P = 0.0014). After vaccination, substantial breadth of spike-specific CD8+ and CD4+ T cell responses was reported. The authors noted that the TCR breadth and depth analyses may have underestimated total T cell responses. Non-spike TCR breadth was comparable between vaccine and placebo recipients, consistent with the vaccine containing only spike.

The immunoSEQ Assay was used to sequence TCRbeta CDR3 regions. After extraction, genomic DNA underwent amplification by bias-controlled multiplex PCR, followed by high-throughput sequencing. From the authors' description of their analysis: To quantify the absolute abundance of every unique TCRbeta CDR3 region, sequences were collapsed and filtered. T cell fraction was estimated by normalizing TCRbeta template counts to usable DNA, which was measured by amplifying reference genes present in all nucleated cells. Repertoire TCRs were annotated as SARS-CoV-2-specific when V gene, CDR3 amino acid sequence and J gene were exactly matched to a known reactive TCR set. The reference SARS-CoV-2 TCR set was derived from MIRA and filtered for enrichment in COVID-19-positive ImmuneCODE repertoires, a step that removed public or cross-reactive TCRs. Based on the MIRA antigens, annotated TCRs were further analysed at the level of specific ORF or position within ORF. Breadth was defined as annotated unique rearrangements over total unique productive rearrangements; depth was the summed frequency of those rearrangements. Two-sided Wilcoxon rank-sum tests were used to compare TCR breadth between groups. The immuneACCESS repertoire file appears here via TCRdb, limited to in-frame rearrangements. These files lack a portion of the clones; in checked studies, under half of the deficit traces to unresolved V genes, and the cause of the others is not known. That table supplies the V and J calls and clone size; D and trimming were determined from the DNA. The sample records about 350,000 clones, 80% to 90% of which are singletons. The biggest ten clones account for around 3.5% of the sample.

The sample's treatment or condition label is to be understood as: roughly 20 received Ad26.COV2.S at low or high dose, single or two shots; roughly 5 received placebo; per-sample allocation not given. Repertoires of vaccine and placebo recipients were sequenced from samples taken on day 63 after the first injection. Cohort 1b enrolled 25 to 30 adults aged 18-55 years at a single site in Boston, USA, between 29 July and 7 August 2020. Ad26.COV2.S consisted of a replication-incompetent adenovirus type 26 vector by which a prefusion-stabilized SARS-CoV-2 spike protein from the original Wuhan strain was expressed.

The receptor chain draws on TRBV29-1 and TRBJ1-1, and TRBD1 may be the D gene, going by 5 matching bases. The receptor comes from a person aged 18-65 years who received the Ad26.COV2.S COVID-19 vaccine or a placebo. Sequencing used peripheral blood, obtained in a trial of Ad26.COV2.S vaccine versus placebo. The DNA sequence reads TGCAGCGTGAAGGTGGGGGTTACTGAAGCTTTCTTT. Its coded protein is CSVKVGVTEAFF.